These 9 T cell receptor beta chains came from one sample sequenced in a study of spatial heterogeneity in lung cancer. In TCRdb, the 5' RACE reads were re-called with MiXCR into one record per CDR3 protein. Of about 38,000 distinct CDR3 sequences listed, 6% to 8% were seen once; the top ten hold 25% to 35%. Time point defined: sample taken at primary tumor resection. The specimen was PBMCs, collected at surgery. Source of these receptors: a male donor with early-stage non-small cell lung cancer.

This clonotype has more than one count but fewer than ten. The chain joins TRBV12-3 or TRBV12-4 to TRBJ1-3; 10 bases align to TRBD1. The CDR3 covers 14 residues. The V segment lost 5 bases and the J segment 8 bases; nucleotides outside the gene matches: 6. The CDR3, as DNA: TGTGCCAGCAGTCCGGGACAGGGGTATGACACCATATATTTT. The encoded protein is CASSPGQGYDTIYF.

In its sample, this clonotype was seen many times. The rearrangement uses TRBV4-2 and TRBJ2-5; TRBD2 matches at 7 bases. The germline V gene has CDR1 LGHNA and CDR2 YNFKEQ. The CDR3 is made up of 15 amino acids. J gave up 4 bases and V 0 bases, and 5 bases lay outside the gene matches. The CDR3 coding sequence is TGTGCCAGCAGCCAAGATGCGGGGGTTGGAGAGACCCAGTACTTC. The encoded protein is CASSQDAGVGETQYF.

A few counts support this clonotype. V and J are TRBV7-9 and TRBJ1-2; maybe TRBD1 (6 bases). Germline V lookup: CDR1 SEHNR, CDR2 FQNEAQ (reference sequence). The V gene lost 1 base and the J gene lost 4 bases, with 10 bases spanning the gap. The CDR3 extends over 14 amino acids. The CDR3: CASSLEGESYGYTF. In DNA, the CDR3 is TGTGCCAGCAGCTTAGAGGGGGAGAGCTATGGCTACACCTTC.

The V call is TRBV6-5, the J call TRBJ2-2; no definite D call. The CDR3 runs 14 residues. The V end was cut by 1 base, the J end by 4 bases, with 7 bases between. Germline V gene sequence: CDR1 MNHEY, CDR2 SVGAGI. CDR3 bases: TGTGCCAGCAGTTACTGGGCGTCCACCGGGGAGCTGTTTTTT. Its protein is CASSYWASTGELFF.

This clonotype was recorded many times. The CDR3 DNA reads TGCAGCGTTGTACTAGCGGGGCCAAAGCAGTACTTC. Encoded protein: CSVVLAGPKQYF. The chain couples TRBV29-1 to TRBJ2-7; the match to TRBD2 covers 10 bases. The length of the CDR3 is 12 residues. The J segment lost 8 bases and the V segment lost 4 bases, leaving 5 bases of the junction unmatched. Germline V lookup: CDR1 SQVTM, CDR2 ANQGSEA.

This clonotype was recorded at least ten times. The V and J genes are TRBV4-3 and TRBJ2-7, with 8 bases matching TRBD1. The CDR3 totals 14 residues. Germline CDR1 LGHNA, CDR2 YSLEER. The V gene end was trimmed by 1 base and the J gene end by 7 bases; junction bases not matched to a gene: 6. This CDR3 is CASSQGAGGEEQYF. DNA for the CDR3: TGCGCCAGCAGCCAAGGGGCAGGGGGCGAAGAGCAGTACTTC.

Of note for this clonotype: A much bigger clone sits one base away, suggesting this may be a read error. The V and J genes are TRBV7-2 and TRBJ2-5; 7 bases map to TRBD2. CDR1 and CDR2 (germline): SGHTA, FQGNSA. This CDR3 is built from 14 residues. The CDR3 sequence is CVSTEWGGQETQYF. CDR3 DNA sequence: TGTGTCAGCACCGAATGGGGGGGGCAAGAGACCCAGTACTTC.

In this sample, this clonotype turned up many times. The chain has TRBV5-1 and TRBJ2-1; 11 bases map to TRBD1. The CDR3 length is 14 residues. The germline CDR1 and CDR2 sequences are SGHRS and YFSETQ. After removal of 3 bases from V and 6 bases from J, the junction contained 2 bases not matched to a gene. The CDR3 reads CASSSGTGGNEQFF. CDR3 nucleotides: TGCGCCAGCAGCTCCGGGACAGGGGGCAATGAGCAGTTCTTC.

This clonotype came up many times. The V gene is TRBV29-1, the J gene TRBJ2-6; D remains unclear. CDR3 length: 14 amino acids. V dropped 3 bases and J dropped 0 bases, with 6 bases sitting between them. In germline, CDR1 is SQVTM, CDR2 ANQGSEA. Here the CDR3 reads CSVDSGSGANVLTF. CDR3 DNA sequence: TGCAGCGTTGACAGTGGCTCTGGGGCCAACGTCCTGACTTTC.